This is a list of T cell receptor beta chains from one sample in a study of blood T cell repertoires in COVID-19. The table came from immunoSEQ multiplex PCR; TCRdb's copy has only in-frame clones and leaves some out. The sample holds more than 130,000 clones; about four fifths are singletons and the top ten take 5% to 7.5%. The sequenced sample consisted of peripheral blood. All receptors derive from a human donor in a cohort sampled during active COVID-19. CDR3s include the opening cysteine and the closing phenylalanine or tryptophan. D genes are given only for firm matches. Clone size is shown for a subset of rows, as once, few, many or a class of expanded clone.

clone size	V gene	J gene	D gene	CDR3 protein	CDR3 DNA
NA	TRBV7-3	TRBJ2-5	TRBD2	CASSLDGGTQETQYF	TGTGCCAGCAGCTTAGACGGGGGGACCCAAGAGACCCAGTACTTC
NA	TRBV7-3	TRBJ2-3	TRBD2	CASSSIAGGTDTQYF	TGTGCCAGCAGCTCCATAGCGGGGGGCACAGATACGCAGTATTTT
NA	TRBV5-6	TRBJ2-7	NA	CASSSPVTYEQYF	TGTGCCAGCAGCTCCCCGGTGACTTACGAGCAGTACTTC
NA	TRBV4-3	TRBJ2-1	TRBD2	CASSQDTTRTSGQFF	TGCGCCAGCAGCCAAGACACTACTAGGACTAGTGGGCAGTTCTTC
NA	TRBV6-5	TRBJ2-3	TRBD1	CASRGQGTDTQYF	TGTGCCAGCAGGGGACAGGGCACAGATACGCAGTATTTT
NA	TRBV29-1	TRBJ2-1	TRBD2	CSVEISRLAGVWYNEQFF	TGCAGCGTTGAAATTTCCCGTCTAGCGGGGGTATGGTACAATGAGCAGTTCTTC
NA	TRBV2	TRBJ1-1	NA	CASSGETEAFF	TGTGCCAGCAGCGGGGAAACTGAAGCTTTCTTT
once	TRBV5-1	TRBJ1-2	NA	CASSLKAGGYGYTF	TGCGCCAGCAGCTTAAAAGCGGGAGGCTATGGCTACACCTTC
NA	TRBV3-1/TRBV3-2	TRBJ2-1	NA	CASSQGGEPRWQFF	TGTGCCAGCAGCCAAGGGGGAGAGCCCAGATGGCAGTTCTTC
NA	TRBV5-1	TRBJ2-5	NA	CASSFGRRPRQPGETQYF	TGCGCCAGCAGCTTTGGCCGCCGGCCCCGACAGCCCGGGGAGACCCAGTACTTC